The 20 T cell receptor beta chains listed next were all sequenced from one sample in a study of OX40 agonist ivuxolimab in advanced cancers. Libraries were prepared by immunoSEQ multiplex PCR; TCRdb keeps only in-frame clonotypes and omits some of them. The table includes about 46,000 clones, around 86% detected once. The input for sequencing was CD4+ or CD8+ T cells sorted from blood, taken in a trial of the OX40 agonist ivuxolimab. The receptor set was obtained from an adult with an advanced solid tumor such as melanoma, head and neck, liver or kidney cancer.

This clone was recorded only once. This chain links TRBV13 with TRBJ2-7; 7 bases map to TRBD1. V lost 4 bases to trimming and J lost 6 bases; unmatched junction nucleotides: 6. Germline V gene lookup returns CDR1 PRHDT and CDR2 FYEKMQ (reference sequence). CDR3 size: 13 residues. The CDR3 nucleotides are TGTGCCAGCAGCTCCGGGACAGCCTCCGAGCAGTACTTC. It specifies CASSSGTASEQYF.

The CDR3 DNA reads TGTGCCAGCAGTTTAAAGGGGAGCCAAGAGACCCAGTACTTC. It codes for CASSLKGSQETQYF. The chain joins TRBV28 to TRBJ2-5; perhaps D is TRBD1 or TRBD2 (5 bases each). The V end was cut by 2 bases, the J end by 1 base, with 8 bases between. The CDR3 is made up of 14 amino acids. Looked up from germline, CDR1 is MDHEN and CDR2 is SYDVKM.

CDR3: CASRPREYGELFF. CDR3 sequence (DNA): TGTGCCAGCAGGCCGCGGGAGTACGGGGAGCTGTTTTTT. This chain joins TRBV9 and TRBJ2-2, with 7 positions matching TRBD2. The CDR3 spans 13 residues. In germline, CDR1 is SGDLS, CDR2 YYNGEE. J gave up 7 bases and V 5 bases, and 5 bases lay outside the gene matches.

The gene calls are TRBV7-6 and TRBJ2-3; D possibly corresponds to TRBD2 (6 bases). The CDR3 consists of 17 residues. The V and J ends lost 5 bases and 0 bases respectively, with 18 bases between them. Germline-derived CDR1 and CDR2 are SGHVS and FNYEAQ. In DNA form, the CDR3 reads TGTGCCAGCAGCACGGGGGAGGCGGGACTTAGCACAGATACGCAGTATTTT. Translation gives CASSTGEAGLSTDTQYF. Full variable domain (missing parts from reference TRBV7-6 and TRBJ2-3): GAGVSQSPRYKVTKRGQDVALRCDPISGHVSLYWYRQALGQGPEFLTYFNYEAQQDKSGLPNDRFSAERPEGSISTLTIQRTEQRDSAMYRCASSTGEAGLSTDTQYFGPGTRLTVL.

The chain combines TRBV9 with TRBJ2-3, with 11 positions matching TRBD2. The V segment lost 5 bases and the J segment 5 bases; nucleotides outside the gene matches: 13. The CDR3 contains 17 residues. Per germline, CDR1 SGDLS and CDR2 YYNGEE. The CDR3 DNA reads as TGTGCCAGCAGTACCCCCTGGGCTAGCGGGGGGAGAGATACGCAGTATTTT. It codes for CASSTPWASGGRDTQYF. The full variable domain, completed using reference TRBV9 and TRBJ2-3, is DSGVTQTPKHLITATGQRVTLRCSPRSGDLSVYWYQQSLDQGLQFLIQYYNGEERAKGNILERFSAQQFPDLHSELNLSSLELGDSALYFCASSTPWASGGRDTQYFGPGTRLTVL.

The J gene is TRBJ2-1, the V gene TRBV7-9; D is undetermined. Trimming stripped 1 base from V and 6 bases from J, with 19 bases between. Looked up from germline, CDR1 is SEHNR and CDR2 is FQNEAQ (reference sequence). The CDR3 has 17 amino acids. CDR3 amino acids: CASSLVPRSNPPNEQFF. CDR3 DNA: TGTGCCAGCAGCTTAGTTCCCAGGAGCAACCCCCCCAATGAGCAGTTCTTC.

This clone has just one count. J is TRBJ1-5 and V is TRBV6-6; D is perhaps TRBD1 (6 bases). The CDR3 is 14 residues long. Germline CDR1 is MNHNY and CDR2 is SVGAGI (reference sequence). With 3 bases removed from V and 1 base from J, the gap between germline ends came to 7 bases. The CDR3, as DNA: TGTGCCAGCAGTTATGACAGGAGCAATCAGCCCCAGCATTTT. This gives the protein CASSYDRSNQPQHF.

This clone was counted between two and nine times. J is TRBJ2-1 and V is TRBV9; no reliable D call. There are 16 residues in the CDR3. Germline CDR1 is SGDLS and CDR2 is YYNGEE. Trimming removed 4 bases from V and 8 bases from J, with 22 bases in between. This CDR3 is CASSLNVARTSDEQFF. CDR3 in DNA: TGTGCCAGCAGCTTAAACGTTGCGAGGACCAGCGATGAGCAGTTCTTC.

The chain couples TRBV2 to TRBJ2-3, with D maybe TRBD2 (5 bases). Trimming removed 4 bases from V and 0 bases from J, with 8 bases in between. CDR3 length: 14 residues. Germline values: CDR1 SNHLY, CDR2 FYNNEI. The CDR3 DNA is TGTGCCAGCAGTGGGGAGATCAGCACAGATACGCAGTATTTT. Translated: CASSGEISTDTQYF.

V usage is TRBV29-1 and J usage is TRBJ2-3; 8 bases agree with TRBD2. CDR1 and CDR2 from the germline V gene are SQVTM and ANQGSEA. CDR3 size: 12 residues. The CDR3: CSVGRVSDTQYF. As DNA, the CDR3 is TGCAGTGTCGGGAGGGTGTCAGATACGCAGTATTTT.

The rearrangement uses TRBV10-1 and TRBJ1-1; TRBD1 aligns across 9 bases. The CDR3 sequence is 18 residues long. The V segment lost 6 bases and the J segment 3 bases; nucleotides outside the gene matches: 17. Germline V lookup: CDR1 WNHNN, CDR2 SYGVQD (reference sequence). The CDR3, as DNA: TGCGCCAGCAGGAGAGAAGAACAGGGGGCGAGCGCCGACACTGAAGCTTTCTTT. This sequence encodes CASRREEQGASADTEAFF.

The gene calls are TRBV30 and TRBJ2-7; TRBD1 aligns across 7 bases. Germline CDR1 is GTSNPN and CDR2 is SVGIG (reference sequence). J was trimmed by 5 bases and V by 8 bases; bases with no gene match: 12. The CDR3 consists of 13 residues. The CDR3 DNA reads as TGTGCCGTTCTAAACAGGGGTGAGGACGAGCAGTACTTC. The encoded protein is CAVLNRGEDEQYF.

The rearrangement uses TRBV4-2 and TRBJ1-1; TRBD1 is a possible D gene (5 bases). Germline CDR1 reads LGHNA; CDR2 reads YNFKEQ. Between the trimmed V and J ends, which lost 0 bases and 1 base, there was a span of 12 bases. The CDR3 is 16 amino acids. The CDR3 is CASSQEPAGRNTEAFF. Written as DNA, the CDR3 is TGTGCCAGCAGCCAAGAACCGGCAGGGAGGAACACTGAAGCTTTCTTT.

The chain couples TRBV2 to TRBJ2-7; no definite D call. The V gene's germline CDR1 is SNHLY and CDR2 FYNNEI. This CDR3 spans 15 amino acids. Deletions cut 5 bases from V and 3 bases from J, with 17 bases between. Here the CDR3 reads CASSQSHSFHYEQYF. CDR3 nucleotide sequence: TGTGCCAGCAGTCAATCCCACAGTTTCCACTACGAGCAGTACTTC.

This chain links TRBV27 with TRBJ2-5, with 12 bases identical to TRBD1. V was clipped by 6 bases and J by 4 bases; unmatched bases: 9. The CDR3 has 16 residues. The germline V gene has CDR1 MNHEY and CDR2 SMNVEV (reference sequence). The CDR3 loop reads CASRVRDRGRRETQYF. As DNA, the CDR3 is TGTGCCAGCAGGGTCCGGGACAGGGGGCGCCGAGAGACCCAGTACTTC.

The rearrangement joins TRBV5-1 to TRBJ2-1; TRBD2 agrees at 14 bases. CDR3 size: 16 residues. V gave up 0 bases and J gave up 10 bases; unmatched junction bases: 6. Germline assignment: CDR1 SGHRS and CDR2 YFSETQ. The CDR3 here is CASSLAGLAGAEEQFF. The CDR3 region has the DNA TGCGCCAGCAGCTTGGCGGGACTAGCGGGAGCAGAGGAGCAGTTCTTC.

Note on this clone: This specimen includes other DNA sequences encoding the same CDR3. This chain connects TRBV27 to TRBJ2-3, with 11 bases that match TRBD2. V shed 1 base and J 2 bases; nucleotides not matched to a gene: 2. CDR3 length: 16 amino acids. CDR1 is MNHEY, CDR2 SMNVEV, per germline (reference sequence). CDR3 in DNA: TGTGCCAGCAGTTTATTAGCGGGGGGGCTCACAGATACGCAGTATTTT. Translation gives CASSLLAGGLTDTQYF.

The rearrangement uses TRBV10-1 and TRBJ1-2; the D is unclear. Trimming left V 5 bases short and J 13 bases short, with 20 bases between. Germline V gene data show CDR1 as WNHNN and CDR2 as SYGVQD (reference sequence). The CDR3 is made up of 13 amino acids. The CDR3 region is CASSRQMGSVCTF. CDR3 nucleotide sequence: TGCGCCAGCAGTCGTCAGATGGGCTCCGTATGCACCTTC.

The chain joins TRBV7-9 to TRBJ1-2; the match to TRBD1 covers 10 bases. The CDR3 is 16 residues long. Germline V gene sequence: CDR1 SEHNR, CDR2 FQNEAQ (reference sequence). V shed 6 bases and J 4 bases; nucleotides not matched to a gene: 11. CDR3 nucleotides: TGTGCCAGCAGTCCGATTCCGGGACAGGGGAGCTATGGCTACACCTTC. Translation: CASSPIPGQGSYGYTF.

This clone has only one observation. The chain couples TRBV27 to TRBJ2-7, with D unresolved. The CDR3 has 14 residues. Trimming shortened V by 4 bases and J by 1 base, and 11 bases separated the two germline ends. Germline CDR1 is MNHEY and CDR2 is SMNVEV (reference sequence). The CDR3 spells CASSSGLESYEQYF. The CDR3, as DNA: TGTGCCAGCAGTTCCGGTCTGGAATCCTACGAGCAGTACTTC.